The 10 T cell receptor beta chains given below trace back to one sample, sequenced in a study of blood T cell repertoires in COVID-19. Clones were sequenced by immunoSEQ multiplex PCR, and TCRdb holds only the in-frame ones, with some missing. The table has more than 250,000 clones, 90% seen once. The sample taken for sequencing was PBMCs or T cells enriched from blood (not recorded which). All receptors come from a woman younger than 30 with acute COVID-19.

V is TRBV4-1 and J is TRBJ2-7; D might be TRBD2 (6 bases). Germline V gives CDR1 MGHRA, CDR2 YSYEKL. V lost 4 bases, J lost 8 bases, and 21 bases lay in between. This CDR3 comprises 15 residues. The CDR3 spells CASSRPAGKTTKQYF. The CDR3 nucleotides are TGCGCCAGCAGCCGCCCCGCGGGGAAAACTACGAAGCAGTACTTC.

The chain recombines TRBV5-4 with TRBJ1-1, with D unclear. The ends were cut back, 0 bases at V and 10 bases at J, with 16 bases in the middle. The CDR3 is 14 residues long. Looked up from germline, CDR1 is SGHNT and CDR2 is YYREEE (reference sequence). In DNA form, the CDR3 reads TGTGCCAGCAGCTTGGGGCGGGAACCGTGGGGAGCTTTCTTT. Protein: CASSLGREPWGAFF.

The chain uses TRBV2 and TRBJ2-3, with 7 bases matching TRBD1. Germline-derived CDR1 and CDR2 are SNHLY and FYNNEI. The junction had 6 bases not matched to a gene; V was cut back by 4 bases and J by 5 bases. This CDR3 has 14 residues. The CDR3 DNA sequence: TGTGCCAGCAGTGTACAGGGGTTTGGAGATACGCAGTATTTT. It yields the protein CASSVQGFGDTQYF.

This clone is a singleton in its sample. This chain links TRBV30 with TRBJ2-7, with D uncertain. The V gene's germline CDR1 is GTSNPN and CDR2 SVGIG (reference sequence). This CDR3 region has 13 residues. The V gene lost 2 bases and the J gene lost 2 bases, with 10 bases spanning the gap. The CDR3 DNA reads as TGTGCCTGGAGTCCCGACAATACCTACGAGCAGTACTTC. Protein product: CAWSPDNTYEQYF.

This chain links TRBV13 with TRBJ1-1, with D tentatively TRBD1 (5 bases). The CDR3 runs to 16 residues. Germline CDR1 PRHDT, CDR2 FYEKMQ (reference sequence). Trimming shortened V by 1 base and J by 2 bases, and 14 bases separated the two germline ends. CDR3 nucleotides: TGTGCCAGCAGCTTAGTTTTAGGGGAAAGTAACACTGAAGCTTTCTTT. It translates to CASSLVLGESNTEAFF.

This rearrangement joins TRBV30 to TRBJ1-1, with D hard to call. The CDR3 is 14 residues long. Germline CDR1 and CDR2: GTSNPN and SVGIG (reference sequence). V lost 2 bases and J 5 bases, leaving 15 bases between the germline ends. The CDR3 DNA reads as TGTGCCTGGAGTACCCGACCGGGGAGGACTGAAGCTTTCTTT. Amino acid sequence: CAWSTRPGRTEAFF.

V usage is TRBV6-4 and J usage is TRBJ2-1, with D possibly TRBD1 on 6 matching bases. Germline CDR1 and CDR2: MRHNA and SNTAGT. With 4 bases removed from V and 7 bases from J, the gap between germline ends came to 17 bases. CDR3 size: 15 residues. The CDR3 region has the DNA TGTGCCAGCAGTGGCCGACCCGGGACATCTAATGAGCAGTTCTTC. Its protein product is CASSGRPGTSNEQFF.

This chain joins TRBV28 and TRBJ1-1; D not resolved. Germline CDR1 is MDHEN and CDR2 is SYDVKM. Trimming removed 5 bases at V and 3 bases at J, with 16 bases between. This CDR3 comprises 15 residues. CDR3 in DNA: TGTGCCAGCAGTGGGCCCCCTCCAAAGGACACTGAAGCTTTCTTT. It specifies CASSGPPPKDTEAFF.

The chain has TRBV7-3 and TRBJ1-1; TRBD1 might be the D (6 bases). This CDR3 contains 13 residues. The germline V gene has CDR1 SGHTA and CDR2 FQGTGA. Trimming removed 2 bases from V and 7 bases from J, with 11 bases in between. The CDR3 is CASSLPGAGEAFF. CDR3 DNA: TGTGCCAGCAGCTTACCAGGGGCTGGTGAAGCTTTCTTT.

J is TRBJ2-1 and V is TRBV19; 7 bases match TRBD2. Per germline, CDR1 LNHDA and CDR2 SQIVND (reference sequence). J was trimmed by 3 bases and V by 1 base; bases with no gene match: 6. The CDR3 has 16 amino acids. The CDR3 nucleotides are TGTGCCAGTAGTATAGGGGGAGGGACCAACTACAATGAGCAGTTCTTC. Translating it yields CASSIGGGTNYNEQFF.